This T cell receptor beta chain was profiled in a study of early T cells in non-severe SARS-CoV-2 infection. The study, taken as a whole, reports: Matching against VDJdb likely underestimated virus-specific expansions, favoring anti-spike CD8.

V shed 0 bases, J shed 6 bases, and the junction held 9 bases outside the gene matches. The CDR3 has 15 amino acids. Per the germline V gene, CDR1 is SQVTM and CDR2 is ANQGSEA. Attachment of unique molecular identifiers to individual cDNA molecules was performed. TCRdb analysed the 5' RACE reads with MiXCR anew, one entry per CDR3 protein. The table records approximately 69,000 distinct CDR3 sequences, 11% of them present only once. On this clonotype: As yet, its antigen is unknown.

The starting material was whole blood, obtained at baseline. This clonotype was sampled from an adult who was a healthcare worker with PCR-confirmed SARS-CoV-2 infection or an uninfected control (not recorded which). This chain connects TRBV29-1 to TRBJ2-7, with 9 bases that match TRBD2. CDR3 DNA sequence: TGCAGCGTTGAAGATCTTAAGCCTAGCGGGATCGAGCAGTACTTC. This encodes CSVEDLKPSGIEQYF.